These T cell receptor beta chains were read from a single sample in a study of Graves' ophthalmopathy and Graves' hyperthyroidism. Each CDR3 protein gets one entry after TCRdb re-called the multiplex PCR reads with MiXCR. This table holds approximately 160,000 distinct CDR3 sequences, 30% to 45% found once. Sequencing was done on a sample of peripheral blood. The receptors stem from a man younger than 40 with Graves' ophthalmopathy. Each CDR3 is given with its conserved first and last residue. A D gene is named only where the DNA matches it firmly. Size values are once, few and many counts, or a class for expanded clones, and some rows have none.

j_call | d_call | clone_size | v_call | cdr3_nt | cdr3_aa
TRBJ2-7 | TRBD1 | - | TRBV2 | TGTGCCAGCAACAGGGGCTCCTACGAGCAGTACTTC | CASNRGSYEQYF
TRBJ1-5 | - | once | TRBV6-2/TRBV6-3 | TGTGCCAGCACCGCCGACAGGAACAATCAGCCCCAGCATTTT | CASTADRNNQPQHF
TRBJ2-7 | - | - | TRBV28 | TGTGCCAGCAGTTTCGGCAGGGAAGCCGACGAGCAGTACTTC | CASSFGREADEQYF
TRBJ2-7 | - | - | TRBV7-9 | TGTGCCAGCAGCTTATTTACAGCCACAAACTACGAGCAGTACTTC | CASSLFTATNYEQYF
TRBJ1-1 | - | - | TRBV6-5 | TGTGCCAGCAGTTACACCGGTGGTTTGGCTTTCTTT | CASSYTGGLAFF
TRBJ2-2 | - | many | TRBV2 | TGTGCCAGCAGTGTGGGGTTGAACGGGGAGCTGTTTTTT | CASSVGLNGELFF
TRBJ1-1 | - | many | TRBV28 | TGTGCCAGCAGTTTTACGCAGGTATCCACTGAAGCTTTCTTT | CASSFTQVSTEAFF
TRBJ2-5 | - | - | TRBV29-1 | TGCAGCGTTGAAGCGGAGGCCCAGTACTTC | CSVEAEAQYF
TRBJ2-7 | - | - | TRBV6-2/TRBV6-3 | TGTGCCAGCACCCTAGACGGTTCCTACGAGCAGTACTTC | CASTLDGSYEQYF
TRBJ2-5 | - | many | TRBV24-1 | TGTGCCACCAGTGATTCCGGAGGGGCATCAGAGACCCAGTACTTC | CATSDSGGASETQYF
TRBJ1-2 | TRBD1 | - | TRBV6-2/TRBV6-3 | TGTGCCAGCAGTGACTCGACAGGGGGCTATGGCTACACCTTC | CASSDSTGGYGYTF
TRBJ2-2 | - | many | TRBV6-2/TRBV6-3 | TGTGCCTCGGAGTCAGAGTACACCGGGGAGCTGTTTTTT | CASESEYTGELFF
TRBJ2-6 | - | many | TRBV3-1 | TGTGCCAGCAGCCGCCGAAACTCTGGGGCCAACGTCCTGACTTTC | CASSRRNSGANVLTF
TRBJ2-5 | TRBD1 | many | TRBV6-2/TRBV6-3 | TGTGCCAGCAGTTACTCTCCGGACAGGGGGCAGGTAGAGACCCAGTACTTC | CASSYSPDRGQVETQYF
TRBJ2-5 | - | many | TRBV5-5 | TGTGCCAGCAGCTTGCATGGGATATCCGAGACCCAGTACTTC | CASSLHGISETQYF
TRBJ1-2 | - | once | TRBV28 | TGTGCCAGCAGTGCCAGGTTCGCTAACTATGGCTACACCTTC | CASSARFANYGYTF
TRBJ2-7 | TRBD1 | once | TRBV2 | TGTGCCAGCAGTGAGGACAGGGGATTGTCCTACGAGCAGTACTTC | CASSEDRGLSYEQYF
TRBJ2-5 | - | many | TRBV10-2 | TGCGCCAGCAGTGAGTCGACTAGGGGAAGAGAGACCCAGTACTTC | CASSESTRGRETQYF
TRBJ1-5 | - | - | TRBV7-2 | TGTGCCAGCAGCTTGTGGGTGGTCGATCAGCCCCAGCATTTT | CASSLWVVDQPQHF
TRBJ2-7 | - | many | TRBV6-2/TRBV6-3 | TGTGCCAGCAGTTACTCTGAGGGTTTCGACGAGCAGTACTTC | CASSYSEGFDEQYF
TRBJ2-5 | - | - | TRBV7-2 | TGTGCCAGCAGCCCCTTAACGCAGCAAGAGACCCAGTACTTC | CASSPLTQQETQYF
TRBJ1-6 | - | many | TRBV3-1 | TGTGCCAGCGCCAACAGGCAGGGGAGTTTCGATTCACCCCTCCACTTT | CASANRQGSFDSPLHF
TRBJ2-5 | - | many | TRBV7-2 | TGTGCCAGCAGCTTGGAACAGGTCCGGAAGACCCAGTACTTC | CASSLEQVRKTQYF
TRBJ1-5 | - | once | TRBV12-3/TRBV12-4 | TGTGCCAGCAGCCCTTCAAGTCAGCCCCAGCATTTT | CASSPSSQPQHF
TRBJ1-1 | - | many | TRBV18 | TGTGCCAGCTCACCACGGGTGAGGGGAGAGTACGCTGAAGCTTTCTTT | CASSPRVRGEYAEAFF
TRBJ2-7 | - | many | TRBV18 | TGTGCCAGCTCACCAGGTGACAGCGCCTACGAGCAGTACTTC | CASSPGDSAYEQYF
TRBJ2-7 | TRBD2 | many | TRBV6-1 | TGTGCCAGCAGTGAGCCGGGACTAGCGGCCTACGAGCAGTACTTC | CASSEPGLAAYEQYF
TRBJ2-5 | - | - | TRBV6-2/TRBV6-3 | TGTGCCAGCAGCGAGACATCATACCAAGAGACCCAGTACTTC | CASSETSYQETQYF
TRBJ2-7 | - | many | TRBV30 | TGTGCCTGGAGTGTAAGGGGCAGGACGAGGGAGCAGTACTTC | CAWSVRGRTREQYF
TRBJ2-7 | - | many | TRBV5-1 | TGCGCCAGCAGCCAATGGGCGGGCCTTCCCTACGAGCAGTACTTC | CASSQWAGLPYEQYF
TRBJ2-7 | TRBD2 | - | TRBV25-1 | TGTGCCAGCAGTGGATCCCTAGCGGGAGGGTCCTACGAGCAGTACTTC | CASSGSLAGGSYEQYF
TRBJ1-1 | - | many | TRBV18 | TGTGCCAGCTCCGCCCAGGGACACACGAACACTGAAGCTTTCTTT | CASSAQGHTNTEAFF
TRBJ2-7 | - | many | TRBV6-5 | TGTGCCAGCAGTTCGACACTGGACGAGCAGTACTTC | CASSSTLDEQYF